The clone carrying this T cell receptor beta chain was recorded a few times. The antigen remains unidentified. The sample originates from a study of CD8 T cell repertoires and HIV-1 epitope variants. Study as a whole: T cells were stimulated with Twenty-five Gag and Nef peptides separately. Study-level points and caveats: Most of the nine antigen-specific clonotypes appeared cross-reactive to autologous or escape variants.

The repertoire was sequenced with immunoSEQ multiplex PCR; TCRdb's copy has only in-frame clones and lacks some. This table has several thousand clones, about 60% appearing once. The CDR3 contains 18 residues. Trimming shortened V by 0 bases and J by 2 bases, and 19 bases separated the two germline ends. CDR1 is LGHNA and CDR2 is YSLEER in the germline V gene. The rearrangement joins TRBV4-3 to TRBJ1-1; D is unresolved. This receptor was identified in a male donor with HIV. The specimen sequenced was cultured CD8+ T cells derived from PBMCs. The CDR3, as DNA: TGCGCCAGCAGCCAAGAAGAAGGAGATCACGGACCAAACACTGAAGCTTTCTTT. Its translation: CASSQEEGDHGPNTEAFF.